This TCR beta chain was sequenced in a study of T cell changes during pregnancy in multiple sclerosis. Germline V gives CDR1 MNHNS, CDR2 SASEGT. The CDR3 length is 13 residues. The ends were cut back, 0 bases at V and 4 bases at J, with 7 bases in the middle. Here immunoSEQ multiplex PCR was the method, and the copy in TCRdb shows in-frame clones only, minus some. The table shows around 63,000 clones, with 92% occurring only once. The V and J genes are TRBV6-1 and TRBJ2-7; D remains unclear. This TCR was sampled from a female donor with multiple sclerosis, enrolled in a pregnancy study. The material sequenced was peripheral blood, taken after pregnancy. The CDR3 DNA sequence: TGTGCCAGCAGTGAAGCGGTCACTTACGAGCAGTACTTC. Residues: CASSEAVTYEQYF.